This TCR beta chain comes out of a study of lymphopenia after photon versus proton radiotherapy. Broader study findings: After lymphocyte nadir, photon-treated repertoires showed oligoclonal expansion, especially CD8+ Temra. Photon-treated patients lost naive T cells and TCR diversity; proton-treated stayed stable. Authors raise, but do not show, better survival with proton therapy.

Assay used: immunoSEQ multiplex PCR; TCRdb lists only in-frame clones, some missing. Seen here are some 30,000 clones, roughly 86% observed once, and the top ten hold 40% to 60%. Trimming cost V 3 bases and J 4 bases, with 13 bases left between them. Germline V gene lookup returns CDR1 LNHDA and CDR2 SQIVND (reference sequence). This CDR3 contains 15 residues. As to this clone: Its target is unknown.

The sample in question was peripheral blood, obtained from a patient treated with proton-based radiotherapy. V and J are TRBV19 and TRBJ1-3, with TRBD1 as a possible D gene (5 bases). This clonotype originated in a woman aged 55-75 years with cholangiocarcinoma. Some clones in this sample may be carry-over from other donors' samples. CDR3 amino acids: CASSIPVGPGNTIYF. In DNA, the CDR3 is TGTGCCAGTAGTATCCCGGTGGGGCCGGGAAACACCATATATTTT.